The 21 T cell receptor beta chains below all came from one sample that was sequenced in a study of vaccination and CD4 T cells after COVID-19. The study sequenced cultured CD4+ T cell DNA using the Oncomine TCR Beta short-read assay. TCRdb reanalysed the PCR reads using MiXCR and keeps one entry per CDR3 protein. The table lists roughly 12,000 distinct CDR3 sequences, roughly 57% of them singletons. Their antigens are not known. The treatment was: roughly nine-day PBMC culture with coronavirus spike peptide pools or control peptides (ViraFEST assay). Input material: CD4+ T cells from blood, cultured in vitro. Receptors originate from a human donor who had recovered from COVID-19.

This clonotype was counted between two and nine times. CDR3 nucleotides: TGTGCCAGCAGCTTAGATGGTGGGACAAAGGGCGCTGAAGCTTTCTTT. It codes for CASSLDGGTKGAEAFF. This sequence joins TRBV11-2 and TRBJ1-1; TRBD1 might be the D (6 bases). Between the trimmed V and J ends, which lost 0 bases and 6 bases, there was a span of 17 bases. Germline assignment: CDR1 SGHAT and CDR2 FQNNGV. The CDR3 has 16 amino acids.

V is TRBV10-1 and J is TRBJ2-3; 12 bases map to TRBD2. Unmatched junction bases numbered 6, after V lost 6 bases and J lost 2 bases. Germline assignment: CDR1 WNHNN and CDR2 SYGVQD (reference sequence). The CDR3 contains 16 residues. CDR3: CASSDGLAGLTDTQYF. As DNA, the CDR3 is TGCGCCAGCAGCGATGGACTAGCGGGACTCACAGATACGCAGTATTTT.

This clonotype has more than one count but fewer than ten. The chain links TRBV2 to TRBJ1-5, with D perhaps matching TRBD1 (5 bases). The germline V gene encodes CDR1 SNHLY and CDR2 FYNNEI. The CDR3 has 15 amino acids. Trimming cost V 1 base and J 4 bases, with 11 bases left between them. CDR3 DNA sequence: TGTGCCAGCAGTGAAGGAGTGTGGGGGAATCAGCCCCAGCATTTT. Amino acid sequence: CASSEGVWGNQPQHF.

In its sample, this clonotype was seen a few times. V and J are TRBV6-1 and TRBJ1-2, with 8 nucleotides matching TRBD1. The CDR3 consists of 14 residues. The germline V gene encodes CDR1 MNHNS and CDR2 SASEGT. J gave up 3 bases and V 7 bases, and 7 bases lay outside the gene matches. CDR3 sequence reads: CASNPGQGYYGYTF. CDR3 bases: TGTGCCAGCAACCCCGGACAGGGCTACTATGGCTACACCTTC.

The J gene is TRBJ1-6, the V gene TRBV19; possible D gene TRBD1, 6 bases. The germline V and J ends were trimmed by 4 bases and 0 bases, with 16 bases remaining between them. The CDR3 totals 18 residues. Germline V gene data show CDR1 as LNHDA and CDR2 as SQIVND (reference sequence). CDR3 sequence: CASSNPGTPSSYNSPLHF. The CDR3 coding sequence is TGTGCCAGTAGTAATCCCGGGACACCCAGCTCCTATAATTCACCCCTCCACTTT.

This clonotype was picked up one time. The chain joins TRBV4-2 to TRBJ2-2, with TRBD2 matching 14 bases. J gave up 5 bases and V 0 bases, and 5 bases lay outside the gene matches. CDR3 length: 18 amino acids. Germline assignment: CDR1 LGHNA and CDR2 YNFKEQ. The CDR3: CASSQDRRLAGGTGELFF. CDR3 DNA: TGTGCCAGCAGCCAAGATAGACGACTAGCGGGAGGGACCGGGGAGCTGTTTTTT.

This clonotype was counted between two and nine times. The chain links TRBV15 to TRBJ2-2, with TRBD2 matching 7 bases. V gave up 0 bases and J gave up 13 bases; unmatched junction bases: 8. Germline values: CDR1 LNHNV, CDR2 YYDKDF (reference sequence). This CDR3 spans 14 amino acids. This CDR3 is CATSRDLGEGGLFF. The CDR3 DNA reads as TGTGCCACCAGCAGAGATTTGGGGGAGGGCGGGCTGTTTTTT.

The sample holds a few counts of this clonotype. This chain uses TRBV19 with TRBJ2-5; TRBD1 is a possible D gene (6 bases). CDR3 length equals 13 residues. The germline V and J ends were trimmed by 11 bases and 2 bases, with 15 bases remaining between them. CDR1 and CDR2 (germline): LNHDA, SQIVND (reference sequence). The CDR3 here is CAPQVQGQETQYF. The CDR3 DNA follows: TGTGCCCCACAGGTCCAGGGGCAAGAGACCCAGTACTTC.

The chain combines TRBV6-5 with TRBJ2-2, with 10 bases fitting TRBD1. The trim removed 4 bases at V and 7 bases at J, leaving 6 bases unmatched. This CDR3 is 15 amino acids long. Germline assignment: CDR1 MNHEY and CDR2 SVGAGI. CDR3 sequence (DNA): TGTGCCAGCAGTTGGACAGGGGGAGGGATCGGGGAGCTGTTTTTT. Protein: CASSWTGGGIGELFF.

About this clonotype itself: Germline is not matched at one junction end, which may reflect a read error. This rearrangement joins TRBV6-1 to TRBJ1-6, with TRBD1 as a possible D gene (5 bases). The length of the CDR3 is 16 residues. Germline-derived CDR1 and CDR2 are MNHNS and SASEGT. CDR3 region: CASSPRGVSYNSRLHF. CDR3 DNA sequence: TGTGCCAGCAGCCCGAGAGGGGTTTCCTATAATTCACGCCTCCACTTT.

The V and J genes are TRBV10-3 and TRBJ1-2; no clear D. The CDR3 covers 14 residues. Germline V lookup: CDR1 ENHRY, CDR2 SYGVKD. Between the trimmed V and J ends, which lost 0 bases and 7 bases, there was a span of 12 bases. This CDR3 reads CAISESIREAGYTF. CDR3 DNA: TGTGCCATCAGTGAGTCGATTAGGGAAGCTGGCTACACCTTC.

The chain has TRBV12-3 or TRBV12-4 and TRBJ1-1; D ambiguous. This CDR3 is 14 amino acids long. With 2 bases removed from V and 2 bases from J, the gap between germline ends came to 9 bases. The CDR3 nucleotides read TGTGCCAGCAGTTTAACAGCCGGCAACACTGAAGCTTTCTTT. This encodes CASSLTAGNTEAFF.

V usage is TRBV7-9 and J usage is TRBJ1-1; D perhaps matches TRBD1 (5 bases). The CDR3 consists of 11 residues. Germline lookup yields CDR1 SEHNR and CDR2 FQNEAQ (reference sequence). Trimming pared 2 bases from V and 11 bases from J, leaving 9 bases between. The CDR3, as DNA: TGTGCCAGCAGCTTATGGGGGGAGGCTTTCTTT. This sequence encodes CASSLWGEAFF.

J is TRBJ1-2 and V is TRBV7-2; TRBD1 aligns across 7 bases. The CDR3 length is 14 residues. Trimming cost V 1 base and J 6 bases; bases outside gene matches: 5. CDR1 and CDR2 (germline): SGHTA, FQGNSA. The CDR3 nucleotides read TGTGCCAGCAGCTTAGGAGGACAGGTCGATGGCTACACCTTC. As protein: CASSLGGQVDGYTF.

The chain employs TRBV20-1 and TRBJ1-2, with 11 bases matching TRBD1. There are 15 residues in the CDR3. Looked up from germline, CDR1 is DFQATT and CDR2 is SNEGSKA (reference sequence). V lost 0 bases to trimming and J lost 8 bases; unmatched junction nucleotides: 8. The DNA of the CDR3 is TGCAGTGCTAGAGATTTCGGACAGGGGGCTACGGGCTACACCTTC. Its translation is CSARDFGQGATGYTF.

J is TRBJ2-7 and V is TRBV9; D remains ambiguous. Trimming stripped 0 bases from V and 6 bases from J, with 10 bases between. This CDR3 is built from 13 residues. The germline gives CDR1 SGDLS, CDR2 YYNGEE. The CDR3, as DNA: TGTGCCAGCAGCGTAGGAAGTTCTGGCGAGCAGTACTTC. It encodes CASSVGSSGEQYF.

The chain couples TRBV19 to TRBJ1-5; possibly TRBD1 for D (6 bases). The CDR3 loop spans 15 amino acids. Germline assignment: CDR1 LNHDA and CDR2 SQIVND (reference sequence). Trimming shortened V by 5 bases and J by 2 bases, and 13 bases separated the two germline ends. The CDR3 nucleotides read TGTGCCAGTAGTGTACAGGGAGCGGGCAATCAGCCCCAGCATTTT. This encodes CASSVQGAGNQPQHF. The full variable domain, rest sourced from reference TRBV19 and TRBJ1-5, is DGGITQSPKYLFRKEGQNVTLSCEQNLNHDAMYWYRQDPGQGLRLIYYSQIVNDFQKGDIAEGYSVSREKKESFPLTVTSAQKNPTAFYLCASSVQGAGNQPQHFGDGTRLSIL.

The rearrangement uses TRBV28 and TRBJ2-1; D unresolved. V was cut by 7 bases and J by 9 bases, with 13 bases left in between. Germline V gene data show CDR1 as MDHEN and CDR2 as SYDVKM. This CDR3 has 12 residues. The CDR3 spells CASTQFLGEQFF. The CDR3 DNA follows: TGTGCCAGCACCCAGTTTCTCGGTGAGCAGTTCTTC.

The chain uses TRBV27 and TRBJ2-3, with D uncertain. Germline CDR1 MNHEY, CDR2 SMNVEV (reference sequence). V lost 6 bases and J 0 bases, leaving 13 bases between the germline ends. The CDR3 spans 15 residues. This CDR3 is CASRGWGTSTDTQYF. CDR3 sequence (DNA): TGTGCCAGCAGGGGGTGGGGTACTAGCACAGATACGCAGTATTTT.

The chain carries TRBV7-6 and TRBJ2-2; no clear D gene. Germline V gives CDR1 SGHVS, CDR2 FNYEAQ. The CDR3 is 14 amino acids. V was cut by 5 bases and J by 6 bases, with 13 bases left in between. CDR3 sequence (DNA): TGTGCCAGCAGCCAATCACGGGCCTCCGGGGAGCTGTTTTTT. Its protein product is CASSQSRASGELFF.

CDR3 sequence: CSAVRTGGVDEQFF. As DNA, the CDR3 is TGCAGTGCGGTGAGGACAGGGGGTGTGGATGAGCAGTTCTTC. The chain employs TRBV20-1 and TRBJ2-1; TRBD1 matches 10 bases. V lost 6 bases and J lost 8; bases outside the gene matches: 10. The CDR3 contains 14 residues. The germline V gene has CDR1 DFQATT and CDR2 SNEGSKA (reference sequence).